These 28 T cell receptor beta chains share one sample of origin, sequenced in a study of T-cell reconstitution after alpha-beta-depleted transplantation in children. As it was prepared, the TCRbeta library received unique molecular identifiers. A single record per CDR3 protein comes from TCRdb applying MiXCR to the PCR reads. The sample lists fewer than 400,000 distinct CDR3 sequences; roughly 22% were seen once. The sample was PBMCs from the stem cell graft donor, taken from the stem cell graft. The receptors originated from a human donor who donated a stem cell graft to a child with acute myeloid leukemia.

This clonotype came up a few times. This chain's CDR3 is CASSVDWGGWYNEQFF. The CDR3 DNA is TGTGCCAGCAGCGTAGATTGGGGAGGATGGTACAATGAGCAGTTCTTC. This sequence joins TRBV9 and TRBJ2-1, with a tentative D call TRBD2 (6 bases). V gave up 0 bases and J gave up 4 bases, with 14 bases separating them. The V gene's germline CDR1 is SGDLS and CDR2 YYNGEE. The CDR3 extends over 16 amino acids.

This clonotype was seen many times. The genes are TRBV29-1 and TRBJ2-7, with 7 bases lining up with TRBD2. Germline CDR1 reads SQVTM; CDR2 reads ANQGSEA. This CDR3 is 13 amino acids long. After removal of 6 bases from V and 0 bases from J, the junction contained 5 bases not matched to a gene. The DNA of the CDR3 is TGCAGCGTGGCTGGCGGGGGCTCCTACGAGCAGTACTTC. Amino acids: CSVAGGGSYEQYF.

Ten or more counts support this clonotype. This chain joins TRBV6-2 or TRBV6-3 and TRBJ1-1, with unresolved D. The germline V and J ends were trimmed by 6 bases and 6 bases, with 11 bases remaining between them. This CDR3 spans 12 amino acids. Germline V gene lookup returns CDR1 MNHEY and CDR2 SVGEGT. The CDR3 DNA reads as TGTGCCAGCAGCCCCGTTTCCCCTGAAGCTTTCTTT. It yields the protein CASSPVSPEAFF.

This clonotype was picked up a small number of times. This chain links TRBV10-3 with TRBJ2-1; 7 nucleotides agree with TRBD2. The CDR3 has 17 residues. Trimming removed 2 bases from V and 9 bases from J; junction bases left unmatched: 16. The V gene's germline CDR1 is ENHRY and CDR2 SYGVKD. DNA of the CDR3: TGTGCCATCAGTGAGACGAATAGCGGGTCTCTAGCTCCTGAGCAGTTCTTC. Protein: CAISETNSGSLAPEQFF.

This clonotype was counted many times. The chain couples TRBV12-3 or TRBV12-4 to TRBJ2-7; 10 bases fit TRBD1. The CDR3 consists of 16 residues. V lost 4 bases, J lost 6 bases, and 12 bases stayed unmatched. Here the CDR3 DNA reads TGTGCCAGCAGTTCCTCTAGGGGACAGGGGATGAGCGAGCAGTACTTC. Translated: CASSSSRGQGMSEQYF.

This clonotype has a count of ten or more. At one of its ends the junction is not consistent with the germline gene, which may arise from a read error. This sequence joins TRBV20-1 and TRBJ2-3, with 8 bases matching TRBD2. The CDR3 totals 15 residues. CDR1 is DFQATT and CDR2 is SNEGSKA in the germline V gene (reference sequence). The CDR3 coding sequence is TGCAGTGCCAGAAAGACGGGAGGGCCAGGAGATCCGCAGTATTTT. It encodes CSARKTGGPGDPQYF.

This clonotype was observed a handful of times. This rearrangement joins TRBV5-6 to TRBJ2-7; either TRBD1 or TRBD2 may supply D (5 bases each). Germline loops: CDR1 SGHDT, CDR2 YYEEEE. Between the trimmed V and J ends, which lost 3 bases and 5 bases, there was a span of 9 bases. The CDR3 loop spans 12 amino acids. CDR3 residues: CASSSRGDEQYF. In DNA, the CDR3 is TGTGCCAGCAGCTCCCGAGGGGACGAGCAGTACTTC.

This clonotype showed up just a few times. The chain combines TRBV9 with TRBJ1-2; D is possibly TRBD1 (5 bases). CDR3 length: 13 amino acids. The V and J ends lost 0 bases and 8 bases respectively, with 11 bases between them. CDR1 SGDLS and CDR2 YYNGEE come from the germline V gene. CDR3: CASSVVPRGGYTF. In nucleotides, the CDR3 is TGTGCCAGCAGCGTAGTTCCGAGGGGCGGCTACACCTTC.

The rearrangement links TRBV20-1 to TRBJ2-7; 8 bases align to TRBD2. CDR1 is DFQATT, CDR2 SNEGSKA, per germline (reference sequence). The CDR3 length is 13 residues. Trimming at V came to 7 bases and at J to 3 bases, leaving 8 bases not matched to a gene. The CDR3 bases are TGCAGTGTCTCGCGAGCGGGAGTCTACGAGCAGTACTTC. Translating it yields CSVSRAGVYEQYF.

The sample holds a few counts of this clonotype. The chain carries TRBV24-1 and TRBJ2-1; maybe TRBD1 (6 bases). V was trimmed by 8 bases and J by 6 bases, leaving 13 bases between them. CDR1 and CDR2 (germline): KGHDR, SFDVKD. There are 13 residues in the CDR3. The CDR3 loop reads CATKQGNSNEQFF. CDR3 sequence (DNA): TGTGCCACCAAACAGGGTAATTCCAATGAGCAGTTCTTC.

In this sample, this clonotype turned up a few times. V usage is TRBV28 and J usage is TRBJ1-2; 9 nucleotides match TRBD1. The CDR3 has 16 amino acids. Trimming at V came to 7 bases and at J to 8 bases, leaving 17 bases not matched to a gene. Germline CDR1 MDHEN, CDR2 SYDVKM. DNA for the CDR3: TGTGCCAGCACATACCCTACCCCGGGACAGGGCAGGGGCTACACCTTC. Translated: CASTYPTPGQGRGYTF.

Note on this clonotype: One base away lies a much larger clone, so this may be a sequencing read error. The V gene is TRBV4-1, the J gene TRBJ2-7; D unresolved. The V end was cut by 5 bases, the J end by 2 bases, with 10 bases between. Germline loops: CDR1 MGHRA, CDR2 YSYEKL. This CDR3 has 13 amino acids. The CDR3 protein is CASSSRQAYEQYF. The CDR3, as DNA: TGCGCCAGCAGCTCTCGACAAGCCTACGAGCAGTACTTC.

V is TRBV12-3 or TRBV12-4 and J is TRBJ1-5; tentative D call: TRBD1 (6 bases). CDR3 length: 15 residues. The V end was cut by 5 bases, the J end by 5 bases, with 16 bases between. The CDR3 bases are TGTGCCAGCAGTCTAACAGGGCCCGGCGATCAGCCCCAGCATTTT. It codes for CASSLTGPGDQPQHF.

Many counts were recorded for this clonotype. This chain uses TRBV29-1 with TRBJ2-1; maybe TRBD1 (5 bases). The V end lost 6 bases, the J end lost 4 bases, and 13 bases lay between the germline ends. Germline CDR1 and CDR2: SQVTM and ANQGSEA. The CDR3 covers 13 residues. CDR3 in amino acids: CSVSATDYNEQFF. For the CDR3, the DNA is TGCAGCGTCTCCGCGACAGATTACAATGAGCAGTTCTTC.

This clonotype was recorded a few times. The V and J genes are TRBV7-8 and TRBJ2-7; the match to TRBD2 covers 7 bases. The CDR3 covers 16 residues. Germline-derived CDR1 and CDR2 are SGHVS and FQNEAQ. The trim removed 4 bases at V and 1 base at J, leaving 10 bases unmatched. CDR3 residues: CASSSQPRGSSYEQYF. CDR3 in DNA: TGTGCCAGCAGCTCCCAGCCCCGCGGGAGTTCCTACGAGCAGTACTTC.

In this sample, this clonotype turned up many times. The chain carries TRBV15 and TRBJ2-5; possible D gene TRBD2, 6 bases. Trimming took 0 bases from V and 7 from J, leaving 15 bases between them. Germline V lookup: CDR1 LNHNV, CDR2 YYDKDF (reference sequence). The CDR3 totals 15 residues. CDR3 amino acids: CATSRDPGLEGTQYF. The CDR3 nucleotides are TGTGCCACCAGCAGAGATCCGGGCCTGGAGGGGACCCAGTACTTC.

V gene TRBV10-3 combines with J gene TRBJ2-2; 7 bases agree with TRBD2. The CDR3 consists of 17 residues. The junction had 13 bases not matched to a gene; V was cut back by 3 bases and J by 6 bases. Germline CDR1 reads ENHRY; CDR2 reads SYGVKD. CDR3 residues: CAISDPLGSGIAGELFF. CDR3 DNA: TGTGCCATCAGTGACCCACTAGGGAGCGGGATCGCCGGGGAGCTGTTTTTT.

This clonotype was picked up a small number of times. V gene TRBV9 combines with J gene TRBJ1-5; D is undetermined. Trimming removed 1 base from V and 1 base from J, with 3 bases in between. In germline, CDR1 is SGDLS, CDR2 YYNGEE. The CDR3 sequence is 13 residues long. CDR3 DNA: TGTGCCAGCAGCGTATCGAGCAATCAGCCCCAGCATTTT. This sequence encodes CASSVSSNQPQHF.

The rearrangement joins TRBV27 to TRBJ1-1; 7 bases fit TRBD1. The CDR3 consists of 14 residues. Germline V lookup: CDR1 MNHEY, CDR2 SMNVEV (reference sequence). V dropped 7 bases and J dropped 4; count of bases not matched to a gene: 9. The CDR3 DNA follows: TGTGCCAGCACCCCTTTCACAGGGGCCACTGAAGCTTTCTTT. This gives the protein CASTPFTGATEAFF.

The chain joins TRBV10-3 to TRBJ2-7, with TRBD2 matching over 10 bases. This CDR3 region has 14 residues. Trimming cost V 4 bases and J 3 bases; bases outside gene matches: 3. Germline V gene sequence: CDR1 ENHRY, CDR2 SYGVKD. The CDR3 reads CAISGTSGDYEQYF. CDR3 nucleotides: TGTGCCATCAGTGGGACTAGCGGAGACTACGAGCAGTACTTC.

This clonotype came up many times. The chain carries TRBV12-3 or TRBV12-4 and TRBJ2-1; possibly TRBD2 for D (5 bases). Between the trimmed V and J ends, which lost 3 bases and 5 bases, there was a span of 8 bases. This CDR3 contains 13 residues. This CDR3 reads CASSFEGDNEQFF. The CDR3 DNA reads as TGTGCCAGCAGTTTCGAGGGCGACAATGAGCAGTTCTTC.

This clonotype was recorded many times. The chain uses TRBV29-1 and TRBJ2-3, with D possibly TRBD1 on 6 matching bases. The germline V and J ends were trimmed by 3 bases and 4 bases, with 8 bases remaining between them. Germline loops: CDR1 SQVTM, CDR2 ANQGSEA. The CDR3 is made up of 12 amino acids. Written as DNA, the CDR3 is TGCAGCGTTGATAAGGGGGCAGATACGCAGTATTTT. Its translation is CSVDKGADTQYF.

V is TRBV10-2 and J is TRBJ2-7; D perhaps matches TRBD2 (6 bases). V gave up 3 bases and J gave up 9 bases, with 21 bases separating them. Germline CDR1 WSHSY, CDR2 SAAADI. The CDR3 covers 15 residues. The CDR3 reads CASSDLWGGKDVQYF. The CDR3 DNA reads as TGCGCCAGCAGTGACCTCTGGGGCGGGAAGGACGTGCAGTACTTC.

This clonotype was counted many times. The rearrangement joins TRBV10-1 to TRBJ2-7; 11 bases are shared with TRBD2. The CDR3 contains 17 residues. Losses at the gene ends were 3 bases for V and 3 bases for J; bases not matched to a gene: 10. The germline gives CDR1 WNHNN, CDR2 SYGVQD (reference sequence). The CDR3 region has the DNA TGCGCCAGCAGTGACCATAGCGGGAGGGCATCCATCTACGAGCAGTACTTC. Its protein product is CASSDHSGRASIYEQYF.

This clonotype was recorded many times. The chain carries TRBV20-1 and TRBJ1-1, with a possible D match to TRBD1 (5 bases). There are 13 residues in the CDR3. V was trimmed by 3 bases and J by 4 bases, leaving 12 bases between them. Per the germline V gene, CDR1 is DFQATT and CDR2 is SNEGSKA (reference sequence). The CDR3 spells CSARSRAITEAFF. The CDR3 coding sequence is TGCAGTGCTAGGTCCAGGGCTATCACTGAAGCTTTCTTT.

The chain employs TRBV29-1 and TRBJ2-1, with 8 nucleotides matching TRBD2. The germline CDR1 and CDR2 sequences are SQVTM and ANQGSEA. CDR3 length equals 14 residues. J was trimmed by 7 bases and V by 4 bases; bases with no gene match: 9. CDR3 in amino acids: CSVASSGSWNEQFF. CDR3 bases: TGCAGCGTTGCTTCCAGCGGGAGTTGGAATGAGCAGTTCTTC.

The chain employs TRBV10-2 and TRBJ2-1, with no clear D. CDR3 length: 13 residues. CDR1 and CDR2 (germline): WSHSY, SAAADI. Trimming left V 8 bases short and J 13 bases short, with 21 bases between. The CDR3 bases are TGCGCCAGCCGCCACCCCGAGACGGAGAAACAGTTCTTC. This codes for CASRHPETEKQFF.

The rearrangement joins TRBV7-3 to TRBJ2-7; 7 nucleotides match TRBD2. Germline V CDR1 and CDR2: SGHTA, FQGTGA. There are 15 residues in the CDR3. The ends lost 2 bases at V and 3 bases at J; junction bases unmatched: 7. This CDR3 is CASSLWAGENYEQYF. The DNA of the CDR3 is TGTGCCAGCAGCTTATGGGCGGGGGAAAACTACGAGCAGTACTTC.